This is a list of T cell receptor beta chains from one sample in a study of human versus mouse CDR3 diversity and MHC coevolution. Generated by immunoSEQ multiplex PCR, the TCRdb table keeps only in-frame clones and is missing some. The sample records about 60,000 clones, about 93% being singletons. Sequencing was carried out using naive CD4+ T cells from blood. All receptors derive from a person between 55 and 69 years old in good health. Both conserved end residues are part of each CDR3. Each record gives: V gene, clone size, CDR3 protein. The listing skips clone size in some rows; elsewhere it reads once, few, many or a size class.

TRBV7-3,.,CASSPDRGDEKLFF
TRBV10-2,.,CASSERVGGSTSGIQETQYF
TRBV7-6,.,CASSLRTGRSEKLFF
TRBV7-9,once,CASSSPRGQGEGTEAFF
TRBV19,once,CASTNSGTRSDTQYF
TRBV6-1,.,CASSPGQSIYYEQYF
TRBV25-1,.,CASSDRGHEQFF
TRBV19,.,CASSLQYSNQPQHF
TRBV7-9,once,CASSFITSTGDQYEQYF
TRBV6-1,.,CASSLASEKLFF
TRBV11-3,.,CASSFRSGYEQYF
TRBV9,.,CASSVLAGGLGEQYF
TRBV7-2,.,CASSLSASGHNEQFF
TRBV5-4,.,CASSNGGQAISGTQYF
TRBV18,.,CASSPTTSESSYEQYF
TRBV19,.,CASSSGLAGAHEQYF
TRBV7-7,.,CASGPGLATETQYF
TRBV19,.,CASSPLPGQGRNEQYF
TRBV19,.,CASSRTGNTGELFF
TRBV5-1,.,CASSPNGLANTGELFF
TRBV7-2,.,CASSSPAQGVGGYTF
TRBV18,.,CASSPRGQGDEQYF
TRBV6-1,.,CASSEALVQPQHF
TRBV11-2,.,CASSFEIQGGYATNEKLFF
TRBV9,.,CASSSQLQGPTDTQYF
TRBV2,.,CASTRDRGLDTQYF
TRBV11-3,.,CASSTSGTSGDTGELFF
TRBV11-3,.,CASSPSGGGTDTQYF
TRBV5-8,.,CASSLLGVSEQFF
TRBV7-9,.,CASSPITGDPYNEQFF
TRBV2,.,CASTGLAGVPDTQYF
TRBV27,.,CASRMWGGDYEQYF
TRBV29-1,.,CSVSTTSTDTQYF
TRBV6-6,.,CASLAVQGGNEQFF
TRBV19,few,CASREEGSSSYNEQFF
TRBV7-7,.,CASSLEREGEQYF
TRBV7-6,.,CASSLERLAVNNEQFF
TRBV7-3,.,CASSLGDTKGETQYF
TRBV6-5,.,CASSSAGGRSYEQYF
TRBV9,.,CASSAPYNYGYTF
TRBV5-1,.,CASSLLSSGVSNEQFF
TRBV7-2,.,CASSPGRPGQGTQYF
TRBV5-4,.,CASSSRTSGRAYEQYF
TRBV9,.,CASSPRLAAGEQYF
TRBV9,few,CASSPPGLAGQDTQYF
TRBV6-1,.,CASSARGDRGIPLYGYTF
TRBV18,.,CASSPQGASPGANVLTF
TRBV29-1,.,CSGRLAGLTDTQYF
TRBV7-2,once,CASSIRGGNRLSYEQYF
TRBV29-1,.,CSVGGGQTSYEQYF
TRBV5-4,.,CASSPTSGSQDTQYF
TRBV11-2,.,CASGANYGYTF
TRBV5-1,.,CASSLGGTGDPITQYF
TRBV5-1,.,CASSSGAGPNTGELFF
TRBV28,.,CASSLAAANYGYTF